This T cell receptor (beta chain) was observed in a study of blood T cells in healthy people across ages. It was with a sample-barcoded 5' primer and a J-beta primer mix that a second PCR of about 6 to 12 cycles was run. MiXCR, run by TCRdb on the 5' RACE reads, gives a single entry per CDR3 protein. Among more than 700,000 distinct CDR3 sequences listed, about 45% were seen once. Germline V CDR1 and CDR2: SGHTA, FQGTGA. Trimming stripped 5 bases from V and 10 bases from J, with 15 bases between. This CDR3 spans 13 amino acids. The chain has TRBV7-3 and TRBJ2-1; no clear D gene. This TCR was sampled from an elderly man in good health. The sequencing input was blood. The CDR3 nucleotides read TGTGCCAGCAGCCCCACCTTTACGGCGGAGCAGTTCTTC. It translates to CASSPTFTAEQFF.